This TCR beta chain was observed in a study of blood T cell repertoires in COVID-19. Produced via immunoSEQ multiplex PCR; TCRdb's table is partial and in-frame only. The sample has a few hundred thousand clones; 80% to 95% are singletons. The CDR3 runs to 14 residues. V was trimmed by 2 bases and J by 3 bases, leaving 10 bases between them. Germline V gives CDR1 MNHEY, CDR2 SVGAGI. This clone was recorded once. Source material: peripheral blood. This chain joins TRBV6-5 and TRBJ1-1; D remains ambiguous. The sequence was obtained from a woman aged 25 to 39 with COVID-19, enrolled during active disease. CDR3 in amino acids: CASSYAPGHTEAFF. The CDR3 DNA reads as TGTGCCAGCAGTTACGCCCCCGGTCACACTGAAGCTTTCTTT.